This TCR beta chain was obtained from a study of a mutant IDH1 vaccine in newly diagnosed glioma. Study as a whole: With temozolomide cycles, or 4-6 weeks after radiotherapy alone, vaccination was started. Patients previously underwent radiotherapy, temozolomide, or both, and most underwent both.

Study results and caveats: In 80% to 95% of patients, immune responses induced by the vaccine occurred. Pseudoprogression seemingly bore no relation to changes in top peripheral T cell clonotypes.

This clone occurred once. What it recognizes is unknown. Germline is not matched at one junction end, which may reflect a read error. CDR3 size: 13 residues. Germline V gene lookup returns CDR1 SSHAT and CDR2 FNYEAQ (reference sequence). The time point is: week 5, during vaccination. Doses comprised 300 ug of mutant IDH1 20-mer peptide each, plus topical imiquimod. Method: immunoSEQ multiplex PCR; TCRdb's copy keeps in-frame clones and lacks some. The sample has more than 40,000 clones; around 80% are singletons. This receptor was obtained from a woman in her 40s with glioma. The starting material was PBMCs, obtained from a glioma patient whose treatment included an IDH1 peptide vaccine. V is TRBV7-7 and J is TRBJ2-5, with unresolved D. In DNA form, the CDR3 reads TGTGCTAGCAGCTTATCCCACGCAGAGACCCAGTACTTC. It specifies CASSLSHAETQYF.